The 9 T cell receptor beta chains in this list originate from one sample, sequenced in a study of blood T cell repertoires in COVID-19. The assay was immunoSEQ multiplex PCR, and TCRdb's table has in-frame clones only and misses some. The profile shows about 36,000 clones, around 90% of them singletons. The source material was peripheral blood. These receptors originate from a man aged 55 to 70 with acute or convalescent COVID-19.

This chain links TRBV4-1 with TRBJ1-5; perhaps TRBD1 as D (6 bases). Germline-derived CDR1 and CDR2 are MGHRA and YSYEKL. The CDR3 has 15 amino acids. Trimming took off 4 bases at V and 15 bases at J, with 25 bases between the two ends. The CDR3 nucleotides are TGCGCCAGCAGCCCTTCCGGGACACTTGCCCGGCTGCGGCATTTT. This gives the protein CASSPSGTLARLRHF.

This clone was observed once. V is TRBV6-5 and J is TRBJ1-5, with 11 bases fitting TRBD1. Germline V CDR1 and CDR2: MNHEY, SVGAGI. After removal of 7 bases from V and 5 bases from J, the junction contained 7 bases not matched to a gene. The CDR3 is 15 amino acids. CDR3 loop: CASTEGTGGHQPQHF. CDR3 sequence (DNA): TGTGCCAGCACGGAGGGGACAGGGGGTCATCAGCCCCAGCATTTT.

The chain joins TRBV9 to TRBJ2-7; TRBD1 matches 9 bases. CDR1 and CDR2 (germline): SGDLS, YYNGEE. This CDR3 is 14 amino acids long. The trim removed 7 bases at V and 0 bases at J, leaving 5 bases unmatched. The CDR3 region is CASHGTGNSYEQYF. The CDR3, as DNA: TGTGCCAGCCACGGGACAGGGAACTCCTACGAGCAGTACTTC.

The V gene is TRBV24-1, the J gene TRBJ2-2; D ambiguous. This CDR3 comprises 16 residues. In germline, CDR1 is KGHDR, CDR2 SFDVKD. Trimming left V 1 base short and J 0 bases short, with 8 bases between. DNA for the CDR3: TGTGCCACCAGTGATTTTCAGGCAGCGAACACCGGGGAGCTGTTTTTT. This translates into CATSDFQAANTGELFF.

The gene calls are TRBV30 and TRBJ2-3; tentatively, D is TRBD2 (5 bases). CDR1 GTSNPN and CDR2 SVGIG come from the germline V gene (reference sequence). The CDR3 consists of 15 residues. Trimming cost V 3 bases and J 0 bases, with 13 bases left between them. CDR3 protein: CAWRGRLFSTDTQYF. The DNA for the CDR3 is TGTGCCTGGAGGGGCCGACTATTTAGCACAGATACGCAGTATTTT.

CDR3 sequence: CSAPRLDEQFF. CDR3 sequence (DNA): TGCAGTGCCCCCCGACTAGACGAGCAGTTCTTC. The chain combines TRBV20-1 with TRBJ2-1; weak D call: TRBD2 (6 bases). The V end lost 6 bases, the J end lost 10 bases, and 13 bases lay between the germline ends. This CDR3 is 11 amino acids long. Per germline, CDR1 DFQATT and CDR2 SNEGSKA (reference sequence).

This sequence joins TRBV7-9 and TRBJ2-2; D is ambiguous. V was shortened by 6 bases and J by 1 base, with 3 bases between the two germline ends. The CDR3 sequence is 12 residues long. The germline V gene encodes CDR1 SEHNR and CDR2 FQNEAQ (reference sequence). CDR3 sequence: CASSLNTGELFF. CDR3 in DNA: TGTGCCAGCAGTCTGAACACCGGGGAGCTGTTTTTT.

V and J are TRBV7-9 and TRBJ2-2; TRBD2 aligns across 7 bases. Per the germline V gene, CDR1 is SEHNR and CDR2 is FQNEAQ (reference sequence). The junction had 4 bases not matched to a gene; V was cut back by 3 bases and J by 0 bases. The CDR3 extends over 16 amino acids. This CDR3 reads CASSLDGTTNTGELFF. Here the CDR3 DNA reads TGTGCCAGCAGCTTGGACGGGACTACGAACACCGGGGAGCTGTTTTTT.

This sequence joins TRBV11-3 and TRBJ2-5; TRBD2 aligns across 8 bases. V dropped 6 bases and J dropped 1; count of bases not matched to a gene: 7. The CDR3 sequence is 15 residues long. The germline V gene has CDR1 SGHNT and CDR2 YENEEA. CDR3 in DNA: TGTGCCAGCAGTCTCCTAGCGGGCCTCCAAGAGACCCAGTACTTC. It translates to CASSLLAGLQETQYF.